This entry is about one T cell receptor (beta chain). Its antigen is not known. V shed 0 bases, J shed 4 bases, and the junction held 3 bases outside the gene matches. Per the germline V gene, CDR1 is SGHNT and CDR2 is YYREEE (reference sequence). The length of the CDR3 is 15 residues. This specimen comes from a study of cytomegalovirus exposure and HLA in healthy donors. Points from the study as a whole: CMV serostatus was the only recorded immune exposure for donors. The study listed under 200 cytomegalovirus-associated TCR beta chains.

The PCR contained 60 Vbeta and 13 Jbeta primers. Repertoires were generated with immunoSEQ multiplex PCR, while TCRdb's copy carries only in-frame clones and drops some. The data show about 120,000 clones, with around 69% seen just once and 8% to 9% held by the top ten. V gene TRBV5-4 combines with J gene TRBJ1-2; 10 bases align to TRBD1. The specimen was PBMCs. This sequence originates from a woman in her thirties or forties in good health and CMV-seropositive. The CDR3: CASSLGDRGVYGYTF. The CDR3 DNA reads TGTGCCAGCAGCTTGGGGGACAGGGGAGTCTATGGCTACACCTTC. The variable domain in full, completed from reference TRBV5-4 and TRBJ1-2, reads ETGVTQSPTHLIKTRGQQVTLRCSSQSGHNTVSWYQQALGQGPQFIFQYYREEENGRGNFPPRFSGLQFPNYSSELNVNALELDDSALYLCASSLGDRGVYGYTFGSGTRLTVV.